A single sample is the source of the 4 T cell receptor beta chains below, sequenced in a study of PD-L1 blockade in urothelial cancer. Sequencing used immunoSEQ multiplex PCR; TCRdb keeps in-frame clones, though not all of them. The sample includes 35,000 to 45,000 clones, about 83% of them seen just once. Time point specified: peripheral blood 6 weeks after treatment start. The specimen comprised PBMCs, sampled around atezolizumab (anti-PD-L1) treatment. The receptors originated from a man aged 55 to 69 with urothelial cancer.

The chain couples TRBV27 to TRBJ2-2; D possibly corresponds to TRBD2 (5 bases). In germline, CDR1 is MNHEY, CDR2 SMNVEV (reference sequence). Trimming stripped 5 bases from V and 5 bases from J, with 15 bases between. The CDR3 consists of 15 residues. The CDR3 region is CASSPKARGTGELFF. CDR3 bases: TGTGCCAGCAGTCCCAAGGCCCGGGGAACCGGGGAGCTGTTTTTT.

V gene TRBV6-5 combines with J gene TRBJ2-7, with a weak D call TRBD2 (6 bases). There are 14 residues in the CDR3. Trimming removed 5 bases from V and 5 bases from J, with 16 bases in between. The germline V gene encodes CDR1 MNHEY and CDR2 SVGAGI. CDR3 sequence reads: CASSQLGGTHEQYF. In DNA, the CDR3 is TGTGCCAGCAGTCAGCTTGGAGGGACCCACGAGCAGTACTTC.

The CDR3 loop reads CASSSGGETQYF. CDR3 sequence (DNA): TGTGCCAGCAGCTCAGGGGGAGAGACCCAGTACTTC. The chain combines TRBV5-4 with TRBJ2-5, with 7 bases identical to TRBD1. Germline CDR1 reads SGHNT; CDR2 reads YYREEE (reference sequence). V was pared by 3 bases and J by 4 bases, with 0 bases of the junction left unmatched. The CDR3 has 12 residues.

This clone was seen more than once but under ten times. The J gene is TRBJ2-7, the V gene TRBV29-1; D unclear. Trimming took off 2 bases at V and 5 bases at J, with 13 bases between the two ends. The V gene's germline CDR1 is SQVTM and CDR2 ANQGSEA. CDR3 size: 13 residues. CDR3 protein: CSVEFGRSHEQYF. CDR3 sequence (DNA): TGCAGCGTTGAATTTGGCAGGTCGCACGAGCAGTACTTC.